This note documents a single T cell receptor beta chain sequence. The trim removed 9 bases at V and 6 bases at J, leaving 10 bases unmatched. The CDR3 is 15 amino acids. Looked up from germline, CDR1 is SNHLY and CDR2 is FYNNEI. TCR beta VDJ and CDR3 profiling used genomic DNA as template. TCRdb ran MiXCR on the reads and lists one entry per CDR3 protein. The table shows 95,000 to 150,000 distinct CDR3 sequences, with roughly 40% occurring only once. The sample is drawn from a study of CD8+CD57+ T cells in acquired aplastic anemia. Only patients with CD8+CD57+ cell expansion on flow cytometry were chosen for sequencing. Diagnosis of severe acquired aplastic anemia applied to all patients. Blood samples were obtained from patients who had received no prior therapy.

Sequences were obtained from sorted CD4+, CD8+, or CD8+CD57+ T cells (not recorded which) from PBMCs. The TCR sequence derives from a human donor with aplastic anemia. The rearrangement joins TRBV2 to TRBJ1-5; TRBD1 agrees at 11 bases. Written as DNA, the CDR3 is TGTGCCAGTTCAAAGGACAGGGGGCAAAGTCAGCCCCAGCATTTT. Translation gives CASSKDRGQSQPQHF.